This T cell receptor beta chain was recovered during a study of blood T cell repertoires in COVID-19. Per germline, CDR1 LNHDA and CDR2 SQIVND (reference sequence). The CDR3 has 15 residues. With 3 bases clipped from V and 4 bases from J, the junction kept 0 bases outside the gene matches. The data were produced by immunoSEQ multiplex PCR, yet TCRdb's version contains in-frame clones alone and is incomplete. The sample contains over 50,000 clones, approximately 73% of which appear only once. The source is a woman aged 45-59 years with active or convalescent COVID-19. Material: peripheral blood. The gene calls are TRBV19 and TRBJ2-2; 12 nucleotides match TRBD2. The CDR3 DNA reads TGTGCCAGTAGTATGGGACTAGCGGGCACCGGGGAGCTGTTTTTT. Protein product: CASSMGLAGTGELFF. Looking up the rest from reference TRBV19 and TRBJ2-2 gives the full variable domain: DGGITQSPKYLFRKEGQNVTLSCEQNLNHDAMYWYRQDPGQGLRLIYYSQIVNDFQKGDIAEGYSVSREKKESFPLTVTSAQKNPTAFYLCASSMGLAGTGELFFGEGSRLTVL.